Here is one T cell receptor (beta chain) with its context. This specimen belongs to a study of blood T cell repertoires in COVID-19. CDR3 length: 11 residues. The V gene's germline CDR1 is DFQATT and CDR2 SNEGSKA (reference sequence). Between the trimmed V and J ends, which lost 6 bases and 4 bases, there was a span of 10 bases. In the authors' methods: Amplification with reference gene primers provided the estimates of nucleated cell counts. Measured with immunoSEQ multiplex PCR; TCRdb has only the in-frame clones, and not every one. The V and J calls and the clone size are those of that table, but D and trimming were determined from the DNA. In the table there are about 63,000 clones, about 78% of which are singletons.

Sequencing used peripheral blood. The chain has TRBV20-1 and TRBJ2-7; maybe TRBD2 (5 bases). The TCR originated in a woman at least 80 years old with acute or convalescent COVID-19. The CDR3 is CSAHRRYEQYF. The CDR3 nucleotides read TGCAGTGCCCATAGGAGGTACGAGCAGTACTTC.